What follows are 26 T cell receptor beta chains derived from one specimen sequenced in a study of cytomegalovirus exposure and HLA in healthy donors. The method was immunoSEQ multiplex PCR; TCRdb's version includes in-frame clones alone and lacks a portion of them. The table records approximately 90,000 clones, 93% of them present only once. Sequenced sample: PBMCs. The receptors were sampled from a woman aged 30 to 39 in good health and CMV-seropositive.

This clone has a single count. The chain joins TRBV10-2 to TRBJ2-3, with 9 nucleotides matching TRBD2. The germline gives CDR1 WSHSY, CDR2 SAAADI. The CDR3 has 16 residues. Germline trimming cut 1 base from V and 4 bases from J; bases unmatched to any gene: 6. CDR3 region: CASSEFSGSQPDTQYF. The CDR3 DNA sequence: TGCGCCAGCAGTGAGTTTAGCGGGAGTCAGCCAGATACGCAGTATTTT.

The rearrangement uses TRBV9 and TRBJ2-3; 8 positions match TRBD2. CDR3 length: 23 residues. CDR1 and CDR2 (germline): SGDLS, YYNGEE. J was trimmed by 2 bases and V by 0 bases; bases with no gene match: 26. The CDR3 here is CASSVEVNFIGGDGRPFTDTQYF. Here the CDR3 DNA reads TGTGCCAGCAGCGTAGAAGTGAATTTCATCGGGGGGGACGGACGCCCCTTCACAGATACGCAGTATTTT. Complete variable domain (other parts from reference TRBV9 and TRBJ2-3): DSGVTQTPKHLITATGQRVTLRCSPRSGDLSVYWYQQSLDQGLQFLIQYYNGEERAKGNILERFSAQQFPDLHSELNLSSLELGDSALYFCASSVEVNFIGGDGRPFTDTQYFGPGTRLTVL.

This chain uses TRBV10-3 with TRBJ1-5; D not certain. This CDR3 has 14 residues. Germline lookup yields CDR1 ENHRY and CDR2 SYGVKD. Trimming pared 0 bases from V and 5 bases from J, leaving 8 bases between. CDR3 sequence reads: CAISESEGYQPQHF. CDR3 sequence (DNA): TGTGCCATCAGTGAGTCCGAGGGATATCAGCCCCAGCATTTT.

This chain joins TRBV28 and TRBJ2-7, with 11 bases lining up with TRBD2. The J segment lost 3 bases and the V segment lost 5 bases, leaving 3 bases of the junction unmatched. The germline CDR1 and CDR2 sequences are MDHEN and SYDVKM. CDR3 length equals 14 residues. CDR3 in amino acids: CASSEGLAVYEQYF. The CDR3 nucleotides read TGTGCCAGCAGTGAGGGACTAGCGGTCTACGAGCAGTACTTC.

The CDR3 loop reads CASSRQLAGALNEQFF. The CDR3 DNA is TGCGCCAGCAGCCGACAACTAGCGGGGGCCCTAAATGAGCAGTTCTTC. The chain combines TRBV4-3 with TRBJ2-1; 11 nucleotides agree with TRBD2. Germline V gene data show CDR1 as LGHNA and CDR2 as YSLEER. Germline trimming cut 4 bases from V and 7 bases from J; bases unmatched to any gene: 9. The CDR3 has 16 amino acids.

The chain links TRBV4-3 to TRBJ2-1; 10 bases are a match to TRBD2. The V and J ends lost 4 bases and 6 bases, in that order; junction bases with no gene match: 6. The germline V gene encodes CDR1 LGHNA and CDR2 YSLEER. This CDR3 is 15 amino acids long. Written as DNA, the CDR3 is TGCGCCAGCAGCCCAGGACTAGCGGTGGGCAATGAGCAGTTCTTC. This sequence encodes CASSPGLAVGNEQFF.

V and J are TRBV6-5 and TRBJ1-2, with 8 nucleotides matching TRBD1. CDR1 and CDR2 from the germline V gene are MNHEY and SVGAGI. The V and J ends lost 8 bases and 1 base, in that order; junction bases with no gene match: 3. CDR3 length equals 13 residues. The CDR3 region is CASGTGSNYGYTF. CDR3 coding DNA: TGTGCCAGCGGGACAGGAAGTAACTATGGCTACACCTTC.

The chain carries TRBV9 and TRBJ2-3, with 7 bases lining up with TRBD2. The CDR3 length is 18 residues. Germline loops: CDR1 SGDLS, CDR2 YYNGEE. Trimming at V came to 2 bases and at J to 7 bases, leaving 19 bases not matched to a gene. CDR3 protein: CASSVSPRASGKTHTQYF. For the CDR3, the DNA is TGTGCCAGCAGCGTTTCTCCGAGGGCTAGCGGCAAAACTCATACGCAGTATTTT.

V and J are TRBV28 and TRBJ1-2; 9 bases map to TRBD1. J lost 5 bases, V lost 6 bases, and 7 bases had no gene match. The CDR3 extends over 14 amino acids. CDR1 is MDHEN and CDR2 is SYDVKM in the germline V gene. The CDR3 region is CASSLGTGRYGYTF. The CDR3 DNA reads TGTGCCAGCAGCCTCGGGACAGGGCGGTATGGCTACACCTTC.

The chain joins TRBV15 to TRBJ1-4; D uncertain. V lost 1 base and J 6 bases, leaving 15 bases between the germline ends. Germline-derived CDR1 and CDR2 are LNHNV and YYDKDF (reference sequence). The CDR3 is 16 residues long. The CDR3 nucleotides are TGTGCCACCAGCAGAGTAACGGTGAGGAGTGATGAAAAACTGTTTTTT. It translates to CATSRVTVRSDEKLFF.

The V call is TRBV11-2, the J call TRBJ2-3, with 7 bases identical to TRBD2. The CDR3 is made up of 14 amino acids. Germline V gene sequence: CDR1 SGHAT, CDR2 FQNNGV. With 2 bases clipped from V and 3 bases from J, the junction kept 2 bases outside the gene matches. The CDR3, as DNA: TGTGCCAGCAGCTTAAGGCGGGAGACAGATACGCAGTATTTT. This sequence encodes CASSLRRETDTQYF.

This clone was detected a few times. The V call is TRBV30, the J call TRBJ1-2; D perhaps matches TRBD1 (5 bases). The CDR3 consists of 12 residues. Per germline, CDR1 GTSNPN and CDR2 SVGIG (reference sequence). V was cut by 0 bases and J by 11 bases, with 13 bases left in between. CDR3 DNA sequence: TGTGCCTGGAGTGTAGCGGGGGAGGGGTACACCTTC. It yields the protein CAWSVAGEGYTF.

The chain couples TRBV2 to TRBJ2-7; the D gene is possibly TRBD2 (6 bases). The CDR3 is 14 residues long. The germline V and J ends were trimmed by 7 bases and 0 bases, with 13 bases remaining between them. Per the germline V gene, CDR1 is SNHLY and CDR2 is FYNNEI. The CDR3 nucleotides are TGTGCCAGCACCGGATGGCGGGACTCCTACGAGCAGTACTTC. Protein product: CASTGWRDSYEQYF.

This clone showed up just once. CDR3 region: CASSAHRPGSGRVGAGELFF. The CDR3 nucleotides are TGCGCCAGCAGTGCCCACCGCCCGGGCAGCGGGAGGGTAGGGGCCGGGGAGCTGTTTTTT. This chain joins TRBV10-1 and TRBJ2-2; 10 nucleotides match TRBD2. The germline V gene encodes CDR1 WNHNN and CDR2 SYGVQD (reference sequence). Germline trimming cut 4 bases from V and 6 bases from J; bases unmatched to any gene: 20. The CDR3 is made up of 20 amino acids.

This chain joins TRBV30 and TRBJ1-5; no definite D call. V was trimmed by 0 bases and J by 4 bases, leaving 7 bases between them. This CDR3 is built from 13 residues. CDR1 GTSNPN and CDR2 SVGIG come from the germline V gene (reference sequence). The CDR3 DNA sequence: TGTGCCTGGAGTGTAGGCAGGAATCAGCCCCAGCATTTT. This sequence encodes CAWSVGRNQPQHF.

V is TRBV28 and J is TRBJ2-5, with D perhaps matching TRBD2 (7 bases). The germline V gene has CDR1 MDHEN and CDR2 SYDVKM. The length of the CDR3 is 14 residues. V gave up 6 bases and J gave up 5 bases, with 16 bases separating them. The CDR3, as DNA: TGTGCCAGCAGCATGGGGGGGCTCGGCGAGACCCAGTACTTC. Encoded protein: CASSMGGLGETQYF.

The V and J genes are TRBV15 and TRBJ2-2; 11 nucleotides agree with TRBD2. Germline CDR1 is LNHNV and CDR2 is YYDKDF (reference sequence). The V and J ends lost 3 bases and 7 bases, in that order; junction bases with no gene match: 7. The CDR3 runs to 16 residues. CDR3: CATSSLAGGPNGELFF. CDR3 DNA: TGTGCCACCAGCAGCTTAGCGGGAGGGCCAAACGGGGAGCTGTTTTTT.

The chain recombines TRBV7-2 with TRBJ2-1; TRBD1 aligns across 12 bases. This CDR3 spans 16 amino acids. CDR1 and CDR2 from the germline V gene are SGHTA and FQGNSA. V shed 3 bases, J shed 8 bases, and the junction held 8 bases outside the gene matches. In DNA form, the CDR3 reads TGTGCCAGCAGCTTCATAGGGACAGGGGGCTGGGATGAGCAGTTCTTC. Its protein is CASSFIGTGGWDEQFF.

The V call is TRBV10-3, the J call TRBJ1-1; a possible D gene is TRBD1 (5 bases). V lost 1 base, J lost 1 base, and 10 bases lay in between. Germline V gene data show CDR1 as ENHRY and CDR2 as SYGVKD. CDR3 length equals 15 residues. The CDR3 protein is CAISEYGRENTEAFF. CDR3 in DNA: TGTGCCATCAGTGAGTACGGCAGGGAGAACACTGAAGCTTTCTTT.

The V gene is TRBV10-1, the J gene TRBJ1-5; D remains ambiguous. Germline V gene sequence: CDR1 WNHNN, CDR2 SYGVQD (reference sequence). This CDR3 has 16 residues. V lost 8 bases and J 0 bases, leaving 17 bases between the germline ends. The CDR3: CASPPRNLGSNQPQHF. CDR3 DNA sequence: TGCGCCAGCCCCCCGAGGAATTTGGGTAGCAATCAGCCCCAGCATTTT.

The genes are TRBV7-2 and TRBJ2-7; a possible D gene is TRBD1 (6 bases). This CDR3 contains 16 residues. V was pared by 1 base and J by 0 bases, with 13 bases between. Looked up from germline, CDR1 is SGHTA and CDR2 is FQGNSA. CDR3 region: CASSLDRRTASYEQYF. Here the CDR3 DNA reads TGTGCCAGCAGCTTAGATAGGAGGACAGCCTCCTACGAGCAGTACTTC.

The rearrangement links TRBV28 to TRBJ1-2, with D tentatively TRBD1 (6 bases). The CDR3 runs 14 residues. Germline lookup yields CDR1 MDHEN and CDR2 SYDVKM. With 5 bases removed from V and 2 bases from J, the gap between germline ends came to 12 bases. CDR3 protein: CASSTGTNNYGYTF. The CDR3 region has the DNA TGTGCCAGCAGTACCGGGACAAACAACTATGGCTACACCTTC.

V is TRBV6-1 and J is TRBJ1-1, with 8 bases fitting TRBD1. This CDR3 is 15 amino acids long. J gave up 6 bases and V 6 bases, and 12 bases lay outside the gene matches. The germline V gene encodes CDR1 MNHNS and CDR2 SASEGT. For the CDR3, the DNA is TGTGCCAGCAGCGTCTACTTCGGACAGGGCCCTGAAGCTTTCTTT. Amino acid sequence: CASSVYFGQGPEAFF.

V usage is TRBV19 and J usage is TRBJ2-5; 13 bases are a match to TRBD2. The CDR3 is made up of 15 amino acids. V shed 6 bases and J 5 bases; nucleotides not matched to a gene: 6. Germline V gene sequence: CDR1 LNHDA, CDR2 SQIVND (reference sequence). CDR3 region: CASSDRTSGSETQYF. CDR3 sequence (DNA): TGTGCCAGTAGCGATCGGACTAGCGGGAGTGAGACCCAGTACTTC.

CDR3 DNA: TGTGCCACCTTCGGGGGGTGGGACTACGTTACAGAGACCCAGTACTTC. Protein: CATFGGWDYVTETQYF. The chain combines TRBV11-2 with TRBJ2-5; 7 bases are shared with TRBD2. Germline CDR1 reads SGHAT; CDR2 reads FQNNGV. The CDR3 covers 16 residues. V trimming: 10 bases; J trimming: 4 bases; junction bases outside the gene matches: 18.

This chain connects TRBV11-3 to TRBJ1-2, with TRBD1 matching 8 bases. V trimming: 2 bases; J trimming: 0 bases; junction bases outside the gene matches: 11. CDR3 length: 18 residues. Per germline, CDR1 SGHNT and CDR2 YENEEA. The CDR3 nucleotides read TGTGCCAGCAGCTTATCCGGGACAGGATGGTTCCCTAACTATGGCTACACCTTC. It translates to CASSLSGTGWFPNYGYTF. The whole variable domain, filled in from reference TRBV11-3 and TRBJ1-2, reads EAGVVQSPRYKIIEKKQPVAFWCNPISGHNTLYWYLQNLGQGPELLIRYENEEAVDDSQLPKDRFSAERLKGVDSTLKIQPAELGDSAVYLCASSLSGTGWFPNYGYTFGSGTRLTVV.